The entry below gives a single T cell receptor (beta chain) sequence along with its context. This CDR3 region has 15 residues. The V end was cut by 0 bases, the J end by 4 bases, with 11 bases between. CDR1 is LNHNV and CDR2 is YYDKDF in the germline V gene (reference sequence). Via MiXCR, TCRdb re-called the RT-PCR reads, giving one row per CDR3 protein. This table holds about 960,000 distinct CDR3 sequences, roughly 18% found once. The data were obtained in a study of patients and donors after allogeneic stem cell transplantation. The sequencing sample was made of blood, either unsorted or a sorted T cell fraction (not recorded which). J is TRBJ2-3 and V is TRBV15; no firm D call. The receptor was isolated from a human donor who was either an allogeneic HSCT recipient or a stem cell or donor lymphocyte infusion donor (not recorded which). It is not recorded whose cells these are; they may come from a transplant donor. The CDR3 spells CATSREKQGPDTQYF. The CDR3 region has the DNA TGTGCCACCAGCAGAGAGAAGCAAGGACCAGATACGCAGTATTTT. The variable domain in full, completed from reference TRBV15 and TRBJ2-3, reads DAMVIQNPRYQVTQFGKPVTLSCSQTLNHNVMYWYQQKSSQAPKLLFHYYDKDFNNEADTPDNFQSRRPNTSFCFLDIRSPGLGDTAMYLCATSREKQGPDTQYFGPGTRLTVL.